The present entry profiles one T cell receptor beta chain with its context. Its antigen is undetermined. CDR1 and CDR2 from the germline V gene are SEHNR and FQNEAQ (reference sequence). CDR3 length equals 15 residues. Trimming took 0 bases from V and 2 from J, leaving 8 bases between them. TCR alpha and TCR beta cDNA libraries carrying sample barcodes and UMIs came from 5'RACE with constant-segment primers. TCRdb processed the 5' RACE reads anew with MiXCR; each CDR3 protein has one entry. The sample lists more than 250,000 distinct CDR3 sequences; roughly 15% were seen once. This entry is derived from a study of T-cell memory formation after mild COVID-19. Study in general: Each donor largely had its own TCR clusters. General study points: Detection of some responders pre-infection suggested pre-existing cross-reactive memory T cells participated. The study found balanced CD4/CD8 in clones contracting day 15 to 85 and a CD4+ lean in later expanders.

This TCR was sampled from a man younger than 35 who had mild COVID-19 (a few samples of this study predate the infection). Cell type and time point are not known. The rearrangement links TRBV7-9 to TRBJ2-4; D could derive from TRBD1 or TRBD2 (5 bases each). Sequencing used PBMCs or a T cell subset sorted from them (not recorded which). DNA for the CDR3: TGTGCCAGCAGCTTAGCCGGGACCCCCAAAAACATTCAGTACTTC. Its protein is CASSLAGTPKNIQYF.